A single sample gave rise to the 8 T cell receptor beta chains below, sequenced in a study of cytomegalovirus exposure and HLA in healthy donors. Both 60 Vbeta primers and 13 Jbeta primers went into the PCR. TCRdb's copy holds only in-frame clones and misses some; the assay was immunoSEQ multiplex PCR. The data contain 100,000 to 150,000 clones, under 20% of them singletons. The sample was PBMCs. Source of these receptors: a female donor in good health and CMV-seropositive.

This clone was detected a few times. This chain links TRBV6-5 with TRBJ2-2; D not resolved. Germline values: CDR1 MNHEY, CDR2 SVGAGI. The CDR3 contains 12 residues. The ends were cut back, 9 bases at V and 6 bases at J, with 11 bases in the middle. The CDR3, as DNA: TGTGCCAGTGGGCAGTACCCCGGGGAGCTGTTTTTT. Translated, it gives CASGQYPGELFF.

There are a few counts of this clone. The chain employs TRBV2 and TRBJ1-1, with D possibly TRBD1 on 6 matching bases. Germline V CDR1 and CDR2: SNHLY, FYNNEI. V shed 0 bases and J shed 10 bases, with 15 bases lying between them. This CDR3 is 14 amino acids long. CDR3 residues: CASSEAVQGQGAFF. The CDR3 DNA reads as TGTGCCAGCAGTGAAGCTGTTCAGGGGCAGGGAGCTTTCTTT.

This clone was counted only a few times. The rearrangement joins TRBV29-1 to TRBJ1-1; 8 bases match TRBD1. This CDR3 is built from 12 residues. V lost 0 bases and J lost 8; bases outside the gene matches: 2. In germline, CDR1 is SQVTM, CDR2 ANQGSEA. In nucleotides, the CDR3 is TGCAGCGTTGAAGAAGGACAGGGAGAAGCTTTCTTT. Translating gives CSVEEGQGEAFF.

The chain combines TRBV5-1 with TRBJ2-1; D remains ambiguous. Deletions cut 5 bases from V and 7 bases from J, with 13 bases between. CDR1 and CDR2 from the germline V gene are SGHRS and YFSETQ. This CDR3 has 13 amino acids. Here the CDR3 DNA reads TGCGCCAGCAGTCTAGACCCCTCAAATGAGCAGTTCTTC. This translates into CASSLDPSNEQFF.

This clone was detected only a few times. This rearrangement joins TRBV30 to TRBJ2-1, with D unclear. Looked up from germline, CDR1 is GTSNPN and CDR2 is SVGIG (reference sequence). The CDR3 has 13 amino acids. V was pared by 3 bases and J by 13 bases, with 19 bases between. CDR3 amino acids: CAWSLEANHGQFF. For the CDR3, the DNA is TGTGCCTGGAGCCTTGAAGCGAATCATGGACAGTTCTTC.

The table lists this clone with a few counts. The chain employs TRBV5-1 and TRBJ1-6; possibly TRBD1 for D (5 bases). The germline gives CDR1 SGHRS, CDR2 YFSETQ. CDR3 size: 16 residues. Between the trimmed V and J ends, which lost 4 bases and 8 bases, there was a span of 19 bases. CDR3 residues: CASSPGSATRDSPLHF. The CDR3, as DNA: TGCGCCAGCAGCCCAGGGTCTGCCACCCGTGATTCACCCCTCCACTTT.

This clone has a handful of counts. This rearrangement joins TRBV7-9 to TRBJ1-1; D is undetermined. The V end was cut by 0 bases, the J end by 4 bases, with 6 bases between. CDR1 and CDR2 (germline): SEHNR, FQNEAQ (reference sequence). CDR3 length: 13 residues. In DNA, the CDR3 is TGTGCCAGCAGCTTAGCGGAGGGCACTGAAGCTTTCTTT. Its protein product is CASSLAEGTEAFF.

This clone was detected only a few times. This chain connects TRBV2 to TRBJ1-1; TRBD1 is a possible D gene (6 bases). The germline V gene has CDR1 SNHLY and CDR2 FYNNEI. The CDR3 sequence is 16 residues long. Trimming took off 7 bases at V and 0 bases at J, with 18 bases between the two ends. This CDR3 reads CASILLVGQLNTEAFF. The CDR3 DNA sequence: TGTGCCAGCATACTACTCGTAGGACAGCTGAACACTGAAGCTTTCTTT.